A single sample gave rise to the 25 T cell receptor beta chains below, sequenced in a study of T cell clonality in common variable immunodeficiency. Only in-frame clones appear in the TCRdb table, and some are missing; sequencing was by immunoSEQ multiplex PCR. The repertoire consists of roughly 42,000 clones, none detected only once. The sequenced sample consisted of peripheral blood mononuclear cells. These receptors all come from a person between 18 and 75 years old in good health.

This clone was recorded at least ten times. The CDR3 extends 3 residues past the end of the read, so its final part is completed from the germline J gene. The chain uses TRBV6-2 or TRBV6-3 and TRBJ2-3; 8 nucleotides align to TRBD2. The germline gives CDR1 MNHEY, CDR2 SVGEGT. This CDR3 has 14 amino acids. Unmatched junction bases numbered 6, after V lost 7 bases and J lost 3 bases. The DNA read from the CDR3 is TGTGCCAGCACAGGCGGGGGGCCGACAGATACG. This sequence encodes CASTGGGPTDT. The full-length CDR3 reads as CASTGGGPTDTQYF.

The table lists this clone with many counts. The read stops 3 residues short of the end of the CDR3; the missing end is completed from the germline J gene. The chain combines TRBV15 with TRBJ2-5; maybe TRBD1 (5 bases). Germline V lookup: CDR1 LNHNV, CDR2 YYDKDF (reference sequence). The CDR3 is 14 amino acids. Trimming removed 4 bases from V and 2 bases from J, with 11 bases in between. CDR3 bases read: TGTGCCACCAGCATACACAGGAGTCAAGAGACC. This sequence encodes CATSIHRSQET. The CDR3 in its entirety is CATSIHRSQETQYF.

This clone was seen many times. Sequencing ends 3 residues short of the CDR3 end; the germline J gene provides the rest. The chain is built from TRBV10-3 and TRBJ1-1; D may be TRBD1 (5 bases). Trimming left V 0 bases short and J 1 base short, with 9 bases between. The germline V gene encodes CDR1 ENHRY and CDR2 SYGVKD. The CDR3 sequence is 15 residues long. CDR3 region: CAISESGLKNTEAFF. Partial CDR3 DNA: TGTGCCATCAGTGAGTCGGGACTGAAGAACACTGAA.

In this sample, this clone turned up many times. The read ends 3 residues shy of where the CDR3 ends; the end is completed using the germline J gene. The rearrangement uses TRBV7-6 and TRBJ1-5; TRBD1 agrees at 7 bases. V shed 2 bases, J shed 4 bases, and the junction held 5 bases outside the gene matches. The CDR3 has 15 amino acids. Germline V gene sequence: CDR1 SGHVS, CDR2 FNYEAQ. The sequenced part of the CDR3 DNA is TGTGCCAGCAGCTTACTGTCAGGGGGGAATCAGCCC. This sequence encodes CASSLLSGGNQP. The CDR3 in its entirety is CASSLLSGGNQPQHF.

This clone was counted ten times or more. Coverage ceases 3 residues before the CDR3 finishes, and the germline J gene fills in the end. V usage is TRBV5-1 and J usage is TRBJ2-3; 12 bases line up with TRBD2. Trimming removed 0 bases from V and 5 bases from J; junction bases left unmatched: 4. Germline V gene sequence: CDR1 SGHRS, CDR2 YFSETQ. The CDR3 runs to 16 residues. The CDR3 region is CASSLVASGRGDTQYF. CDR3 bases read: TGCGCCAGCAGCTTGGTGGCTAGCGGGAGGGGAGATACG.

This clone appeared many times. The CDR3 goes on 3 residues after the read ends, and that part is filled in from the germline J gene. The rearrangement links TRBV5-4 to TRBJ1-4; TRBD1 aligns across 8 bases. The trim removed 3 bases at V and 7 bases at J, leaving 8 bases unmatched. The CDR3 consists of 15 residues. Per germline, CDR1 SGHNT and CDR2 YYREEE (reference sequence). CDR3 in amino acids: CASSSTTGVSEKLFF. CDR3 bases read: TGTGCCAGCAGCTCGACGACAGGGGTCAGTGAAAAA.

This clone was observed many times. The missing CDR3 end, 3 residues past where the read stops, is filled in from the germline J gene. This chain connects TRBV12-5 to TRBJ2-3; D is unclear. The CDR3 runs 15 residues. CDR1 and CDR2 from the germline V gene are LGHNT and FRNRAP. Trimming shortened V by 0 bases and J by 4 bases, and 11 bases separated the two germline ends. Partial CDR3 DNA: TGTGCTAGTGGTTTGGTACATCTAGTCGCAGATACG. As protein: CASGLVHLVADT. The full-length CDR3 reads as CASGLVHLVADTQYF.

In its sample, this clone was seen many times. The DNA ends 3 residues before the CDR3 does, and the rest of the CDR3 is filled in from the germline J gene. V is TRBV11-2 and J is TRBJ1-1; 8 positions agree with TRBD1. This CDR3 has 13 residues. Germline values: CDR1 SGHAT, CDR2 FQNNGV. The CDR3 DNA, read in part, is TGTGCCAGCAGCTTAAGCGGTCAGGGGGCG. It translates to CASSLSGQGA. The entire CDR3 protein reads CASSLSGQGAAFF.

Details on this clone: The read ends 3 residues early relative to the CDR3; the germline J gene fills the gap. The chain links TRBV20-1 to TRBJ2-3; TRBD2 matches at 10 bases. After removal of 3 bases from V and 2 bases from J, the junction contained 8 bases not matched to a gene. This CDR3 has 16 amino acids. The germline V gene has CDR1 DFQATT and CDR2 SNEGSKA (reference sequence). The CDR3 is CSASGLAGASTDTQYF. CDR3 DNA (partial): TGCAGTGCTAGCGGGCTAGCGGGGGCATCCACAGATACG.

In its sample, this clone was seen many times. Incomplete CDR3 DNA: TGCAGTGCTAGACGAGGGACAGGGTTGTTGGGGATTGAAAAG. It specifies CSARRGTGLLGIEK. The full CDR3 sequence reads CSARRGTGLLGIEKLFF. This chain connects TRBV20-1 to TRBJ2-2; 9 bases align to TRBD1. The read ends 3 residues early relative to the CDR3; the germline J gene fills the gap. Germline V gene data show CDR1 as DFQATT and CDR2 as SNEGSKA (reference sequence). The CDR3 is made up of 17 amino acids.

This clone has ten or more counts. The read is 3 residues too short to cover the CDR3 end, so that end is filled in from the germline J gene. This rearrangement joins TRBV20-1 to TRBJ1-1; D call uncertain. The CDR3 consists of 11 residues. The germline V and J ends were trimmed by 5 bases and 5 bases, with 9 bases remaining between them. Germline assignment: CDR1 DFQATT and CDR2 SNEGSKA (reference sequence). This chain's CDR3 is CSAWRLTEAFF. CDR3 DNA (partial): TGCAGTGCTTGGCGGTTGACTGAA.

This clone was seen ten or more times. The read ends 3 residues shy of where the CDR3 ends; the end is completed using the germline J gene. The chain couples TRBV18 to TRBJ2-7; D is perhaps TRBD2 (5 bases). The V gene's germline CDR1 is KGHSH and CDR2 LQKENI. CDR3 length equals 15 residues. Trimming pared 5 bases from V and 4 bases from J, leaving 18 bases between. This CDR3 is CASSYHNGVGYEQYF. The sequenced part of the CDR3 DNA is TGTGCCAGCTCATACCATAACGGGGTTGGGTACGAG. The full variable domain, its missing parts supplied by reference TRBV18 and TRBJ2-7, is NAGVMQNPRHLVRRRGQEARLRCSPMKGHSHVYWYRQLPEEGLKFMVYLQKENIIDESGMPKERFSAEFPKEGPSILRIQQVVRGDSAAYFCASSYHNGVGYEQYFGPGTRLTVT.

This clone was detected ten times or more. The read finishes 3 residues shy of the CDR3 end, and the germline J gene is used to complete it. V and J are TRBV6-2 or TRBV6-3 and TRBJ2-7; a possible D gene is TRBD1 (5 bases). There are 12 residues in the CDR3. Trimming took off 6 bases at V and 3 bases at J, with 9 bases between the two ends. From germline, CDR1 is MNHEY and CDR2 SVGEGT. This CDR3 reads CASRHDSYEQYF. CDR3 DNA (partial): TGTGCCAGCAGACATGACAGCTACGAG.

This clone was observed at least ten times. From the germline J gene comes the end of the CDR3, since the read stops 3 residues before it. V gene TRBV18 combines with J gene TRBJ2-7; 7 bases line up with TRBD1. The CDR3 has 14 amino acids. Trimming cost V 5 bases and J 5 bases; bases outside gene matches: 9. The germline gives CDR1 KGHSH, CDR2 LQKENI. The CDR3 here is CASSSSDRPHEQYF. The sequenced CDR3 bases are TGTGCCAGCTCATCCTCGGACAGGCCCCACGAG.

This clone was recorded many times. The sequenced fragment ends 3 residues before the CDR3 boundary, so the rest is inferred from the germline J gene. The V and J genes are TRBV10-3 and TRBJ1-6, with 9 bases identical to TRBD1. This CDR3 comprises 18 residues. V lost 3 bases, J lost 9 bases, and 15 bases stayed unmatched. Germline assignment: CDR1 ENHRY and CDR2 SYGVKD. The CDR3 protein is CAISDPSPGTGSGSPLHF. The sequenced CDR3 bases are TGTGCCATCAGTGACCCTAGTCCCGGGACAGGGTCGGGTTCACCC.

This clone has at least ten counts. The read terminates 3 residues ahead of where the CDR3 ends, so the germline J gene completes it. The V and J genes are TRBV2 and TRBJ2-1; D perhaps matches TRBD1 (6 bases). The CDR3 is made up of 14 amino acids. V lost 4 bases, J lost 5 bases, and 12 bases lay in between. Germline lookup yields CDR1 SNHLY and CDR2 FYNNEI. The DNA read from the CDR3 is TGTGCCAGCAGTGGGGGGACATTACACAATGAG. Its protein product is CASSGGTLHNE. The full CDR3 protein is CASSGGTLHNEQFF.

The sample holds a few counts of this clone. A read error is possible here, since a much larger clone lies one base away. The observed sequence ends 3 residues before the CDR3 terminus, with the missing tail filled in from the germline J gene. The chain employs TRBV2 and TRBJ2-5; 10 nucleotides align to TRBD2. The CDR3 is 17 amino acids. CDR1 is SNHLY, CDR2 FYNNEI, per germline. CDR3 amino acids: CASSLAFRTSGTDTQYF. The part of the CDR3 DNA that was read is TGTGCCAGCAGTCTGGCCTTCCGGACTAGCGGCACAGATACC. The whole variable domain, remainder taken from reference TRBV2 and TRBJ2-5, is EPEVTQTPSHQVTQMGQEVILRCVPISNHLYFYWYRQILGQKVEFLVSFYNNEISEKSEIFDDQFSVERPDGSNFTLKIRSTKLEDSAMYFCASSLAFRTSGTDTQYFGPGTRLLVL.

This clone has at least ten counts. The read gets to within 3 residues of the CDR3 end, and the germline J gene fills in the rest. This chain connects TRBV20-1 to TRBJ1-3; tentatively, D is TRBD1 (5 bases). Trimming left V 3 bases short and J 0 bases short, with 12 bases between. Per the germline V gene, CDR1 is DFQATT and CDR2 is SNEGSKA (reference sequence). The CDR3 extends over 15 amino acids. The CDR3 sequence: CSASPGLHSGNTIYF. The sequenced CDR3 bases are TGCAGTGCTAGCCCAGGGCTACACTCTGGAAACACC.

This clone was observed many times. Read data end 3 residues before the CDR3 end; the end is taken from the germline J gene. This specimen includes other DNA sequences encoding the same CDR3. The V call is TRBV20-1, the J call TRBJ2-4, with TRBD2 matching over 13 bases. There are 16 residues in the CDR3. Germline V CDR1 and CDR2: DFQATT, SNEGSKA (reference sequence). Trimming took 1 base from V and 3 from J; bases not matched to a gene: 3. CDR3 protein: CSARGGLAGVKNIQYF. Partial CDR3 DNA: TGCAGTGCTAGAGGAGGACTAGCGGGGGTCAAAAACATT.

There are many counts of this clone. The read comes to an end 3 residues before the CDR3 does, leaving the germline J gene to fill in the end. The V gene is TRBV7-7, the J gene TRBJ2-5; 10 nucleotides line up with TRBD2. V lost 1 base, J lost 4 bases, and 9 bases stayed unmatched. Germline V gene data show CDR1 as SSHAT and CDR2 as FNYEAQ (reference sequence). This CDR3 has 17 amino acids. The sequenced CDR3 bases are TGTGCCAGCAGCTTAGTGGGCCTAGCGGGAGAAAGAGAGACC. Amino acid sequence: CASSLVGLAGERET. The complete CDR3 reads CASSLVGLAGERETQYF.

This clone occurred many times. The covered CDR3 bases are TGCGCCAGCAGCTTGGGTCAGCAGACTTACACAGATACG. Encoded protein: CASSLGQQTYTDT. The CDR3 in its entirety is CASSLGQQTYTDTQYF. J is TRBJ2-3 and V is TRBV5-1; no reliable D call. Read sequence stops 3 residues before the CDR3 end, and the germline J gene provides the missing end. Trimming shortened V by 0 bases and J by 2 bases, and 13 bases separated the two germline ends. Germline values: CDR1 SGHRS, CDR2 YFSETQ. The CDR3 length is 16 residues. The variable domain in full, with the rest retrieved from reference TRBV5-1 and TRBJ2-3, is KAGVTQTPRYLIKTRGQQVTLSCSPISGHRSVSWYQQTPGQGLQFLFEYFSETQRNKGNFPGRFSGRQFSNSRSEMNVSTLELGDSALYLCASSLGQQTYTDTQYFGPGTRLTVL.

This clone appeared many times. The sequence runs out 3 residues before the end of the CDR3; the remainder is reconstructed from the germline J gene. The chain is built from TRBV5-4 and TRBJ1-2; D might be TRBD1 (6 bases). Looked up from germline, CDR1 is SGHNT and CDR2 is YYREEE (reference sequence). This CDR3 has 13 residues. Incomplete CDR3 DNA: TGTGCCAGCAGCTTGAAGGGGGGGTCGGGC. It codes for CASSLKGGSG. The full CDR3 protein is CASSLKGGSGYTF.

This clone showed up just a few times. Sequencing ends 3 residues short of the CDR3 end; the germline J gene provides the rest. The rearrangement links TRBV7-3 to TRBJ2-3; the match to TRBD1 covers 9 bases. Germline V gives CDR1 SGHTA, CDR2 FQGTGA. The length of the CDR3 is 14 residues. Losses at the gene ends were 3 bases for V and 4 bases for J; bases not matched to a gene: 2. The CDR3: CASSLGTGPDTQYF. CDR3 DNA, as far as it was read: TGTGCCAGCAGCTTGGGGACAGGGCCAGATACG.

This clone was recorded many times. Coverage ceases 3 residues before the CDR3 finishes, and the germline J gene fills in the end. The V call is TRBV7-3, the J call TRBJ2-2; no firm D call. Germline lookup yields CDR1 SGHTA and CDR2 FQGTGA. The V and J ends lost 5 bases and 5 bases respectively, with 6 bases between them. This CDR3 spans 12 amino acids. Partial CDR3 DNA: TGTGCCAGCAGCCCCCTGACCGGGGAG. As protein: CASSPLTGE. The entire CDR3 is CASSPLTGELFF.

In its sample, this clone was seen many times. The junction and the germline gene differ at one end; a read error may be behind it. The covered CDR3 bases are TGCAGTGCTAGAGTCCAACAGGGGGCGAAAACCGGGGAG. This sequence encodes CSARVQQGAKTGE. The full CDR3 sequence reads CSARVQQGAKTGELFF. The V gene is TRBV20-1, the J gene TRBJ2-2, with TRBD1 matching over 9 bases. The read halts 3 residues ahead of the CDR3 end, with the missing end drawn from the germline J gene. CDR1 DFQATT and CDR2 SNEGSKA come from the germline V gene (reference sequence). This CDR3 comprises 16 residues.